The 23 T cell receptor beta chains listed next were all sequenced from one sample in a study of beta chain features in type 1 diabetes. Findings of the study overall: Type 1 diabetes patients had moderately but significantly shorter TCRB CDR3s in all four CD4+ subsets.

Of the isolated RNA, all was reverse transcribed, and so the sequenced material was expressed TCRB transcripts. Assay: immunoSEQ multiplex PCR; the TCRdb copy retains only in-frame clones and omits some. In the table there are about 340,000 clones, less than 15% of which are singletons. No cognate antigen is known for these TCRs. Source material: naive CD4+ T cells from blood. The receptors were gathered from a woman aged 18-30 years with type 1 diabetes.

This sequence joins TRBV7-9 and TRBJ2-7; no clear D gene. This CDR3 spans 13 amino acids. Germline assignment: CDR1 SEHNR and CDR2 FQNEAQ (reference sequence). V was shortened by 2 bases and J by 3 bases, with 8 bases between the two germline ends. CDR3 residues: CASSLRHDYEQYF. The DNA for the CDR3 is TGTGCCAGCAGCTTAAGACACGACTACGAGCAGTACTTC.

Only a few counts were recorded for this clone. CDR3 DNA: TGTGCCAGCAGTGAATTGAGCCTGGGTAGCGCCCACACCGGGGAGCTGTTTTTT. Translation gives CASSELSLGSAHTGELFF. The chain has TRBV25-1 and TRBJ2-2, with D perhaps TRBD2 (5 bases). Germline CDR1 reads MGHDK; CDR2 reads SYGVNS. This CDR3 has 18 residues. With 1 base removed from V and 3 bases from J, the gap between germline ends came to 18 bases.

This clone has more than one count but fewer than ten. The CDR3, as DNA: TGTGCCAGCTCACTCGGGACTAGCGGGAGTGCAGATACGCAGTATTTT. Protein: CASSLGTSGSADTQYF. V usage is TRBV18 and J usage is TRBJ2-3; 14 bases map to TRBD2. V shed 4 bases, J shed 4 bases, and the junction held 4 bases outside the gene matches. The CDR3 length is 16 residues. The germline CDR1 and CDR2 sequences are KGHSH and LQKENI.

Only a few counts were recorded for this clone. J is TRBJ2-3 and V is TRBV5-1; TRBD1 matches 11 bases. There are 14 residues in the CDR3. Germline CDR1 and CDR2: SGHRS and YFSETQ. With 3 bases clipped from V and 4 bases from J, the junction kept 1 base outside the gene matches. The DNA of the CDR3 is TGCGCCAGCAGCTCGGGACAGGGGGCAGATACGCAGTATTTT. Residues: CASSSGQGADTQYF.

In this sample, this clone turned up a few times. This chain joins TRBV5-1 and TRBJ2-7; D perhaps matches TRBD1 (5 bases). From germline, CDR1 is SGHRS and CDR2 YFSETQ. V lost 2 bases and J lost 3, with 6 bases in between. This CDR3 is 12 amino acids long. The CDR3 loop is CASSFQGYEQYF. CDR3 coding DNA: TGCGCCAGCAGCTTCCAGGGCTACGAGCAGTACTTC. Combining the CDR3 with reference TRBV5-1 and TRBJ2-7 gives the whole variable domain KAGVTQTPRYLIKTRGQQVTLSCSPISGHRSVSWYQQTPGQGLQFLFEYFSETQRNKGNFPGRFSGRQFSNSRSEMNVSTLELGDSALYLCASSFQGYEQYFGPGTRLTVT.

In this sample, this clone turned up a few times. The V and J genes are TRBV6-1 and TRBJ2-3, with D tentatively TRBD1 (5 bases). From germline, CDR1 is MNHNS and CDR2 SASEGT. The CDR3 covers 13 residues. V was trimmed by 1 base and J by 7 bases, leaving 9 bases between them. In DNA form, the CDR3 reads TGTGCCAGCAGTGAAGGGACATCCTATACGCAGTATTTT. Its protein product is CASSEGTSYTQYF.

The rearrangement joins TRBV19 to TRBJ2-2, with 10 bases that match TRBD2. The CDR3 sequence is 17 residues long. Germline V CDR1 and CDR2: LNHDA, SQIVND (reference sequence). J lost 4 bases, V lost 5 bases, and 10 bases had no gene match. The CDR3 nucleotides read TGTGCCAGTAGTCCAGACCTAGCGGGAGCGATCACCGGGGAGCTGTTTTTT. Protein product: CASSPDLAGAITGELFF.

The chain employs TRBV25-1 and TRBJ2-3, with D unresolved. The CDR3 sequence is 15 residues long. Deletions cut 1 base from V and 2 bases from J, with 10 bases between. The germline gives CDR1 MGHDK, CDR2 SYGVNS. As DNA, the CDR3 is TGTGCCAGCAGTGAATCCACAAGATTCACAGATACGCAGTATTTT. Translating gives CASSESTRFTDTQYF.

The V call is TRBV5-1, the J call TRBJ2-5; D is uncertain. The CDR3 consists of 14 residues. Trimming pared 1 base from V and 0 bases from J, leaving 7 bases between. Germline V lookup: CDR1 SGHRS, CDR2 YFSETQ. CDR3 sequence (DNA): TGCGCCAGCAGCTTGCGGTCGTACCAAGAGACCCAGTACTTC. Translated, it gives CASSLRSYQETQYF.

The chain carries TRBV18 and TRBJ1-2; D uncertain. Germline CDR1 reads KGHSH; CDR2 reads LQKENI. CDR3 length equals 11 residues. Trimming took off 6 bases at V and 3 bases at J, with 5 bases between the two ends. The CDR3 region has the DNA TGTGCCAGCTCCCCGGACTATGGCTACACCTTC. Protein: CASSPDYGYTF.

The V and J genes are TRBV7-9 and TRBJ1-1, with no clear D. The CDR3 spans 15 residues. V was clipped by 5 bases and J by 2 bases, with 15 bases between them. The germline V gene encodes CDR1 SEHNR and CDR2 FQNEAQ (reference sequence). CDR3 sequence (DNA): TGTGCCAGCAGCCACGCGGGGTCCCCTAACACTGAAGCTTTCTTT. It encodes CASSHAGSPNTEAFF.

The chain uses TRBV12-5 and TRBJ1-1; 7 bases line up with TRBD1. V lost 7 bases, J lost 8 bases, and 13 bases stayed unmatched. The CDR3 is 14 residues long. Looked up from germline, CDR1 is LGHNT and CDR2 is FRNRAP. The CDR3 is CASERGQVGWEAFF. The CDR3 coding sequence is TGTGCTAGTGAGCGCGGACAGGTCGGATGGGAAGCTTTCTTT.

The chain combines TRBV4-3 with TRBJ2-4, with a possible D match to TRBD1 (7 bases). V was clipped by 0 bases and J by 6 bases, with 12 bases between them. CDR1 is LGHNA and CDR2 is YSLEER in the germline V gene. The CDR3 totals 15 residues. The CDR3 protein is CASSQEGQGGNIQYF. CDR3 in DNA: TGCGCCAGCAGCCAAGAGGGGCAGGGGGGAAACATTCAGTACTTC.

This clone was seen a handful of times. Other DNA variants within this sample encode the same CDR3. The genes are TRBV7-2 and TRBJ2-3; 8 bases are shared with TRBD2. J gave up 5 bases and V 1 base, and 2 bases lay outside the gene matches. This CDR3 region has 14 residues. Germline CDR1 SGHTA, CDR2 FQGNSA. CDR3 DNA: TGTGCCAGCAGCTTAGGGCTAGCGGGAGATACGCAGTATTTT. Amino acid sequence: CASSLGLAGDTQYF.

The gene calls are TRBV7-9 and TRBJ1-1, with no clear D. The V gene's germline CDR1 is SEHNR and CDR2 FQNEAQ (reference sequence). The CDR3 consists of 16 residues. The V end was cut by 1 base, the J end by 0 bases, with 12 bases between. The CDR3 is CASSLGQWRLNTEAFF. CDR3 DNA: TGTGCCAGCAGCTTAGGGCAATGGCGGCTGAACACTGAAGCTTTCTTT.

The rearrangement joins TRBV27 to TRBJ2-6; D might be TRBD2 (5 bases). The CDR3 extends over 15 amino acids. Germline CDR1 reads MNHEY; CDR2 reads SMNVEV (reference sequence). The DNA for the CDR3 is TGTGTCAACTCGGGGAGTGTGTCTGGGGCCAACGTCCTGACTTTC. This encodes CVNSGSVSGANVLTF.

This clone appeared a few times. J is TRBJ2-2 and V is TRBV28, with unresolved D. The CDR3 sequence is 14 residues long. The germline CDR1 and CDR2 sequences are MDHEN and SYDVKM. Deletions cut 1 base from V and 4 bases from J, with 7 bases between. The chain's CDR3 is CASSLSLVTGELFF. CDR3 coding DNA: TGTGCCAGCAGTTTATCGCTAGTCACCGGGGAGCTGTTTTTT.

V is TRBV5-1 and J is TRBJ2-2, with D perhaps TRBD2 (6 bases). The CDR3 extends over 17 amino acids. Germline CDR1 is SGHRS and CDR2 is YFSETQ. The ends were cut back, 0 bases at V and 1 base at J, with 13 bases in the middle. The CDR3 is CASSLAAGTVNTGELFF. CDR3 in DNA: TGCGCCAGCAGCTTGGCCGCGGGGACGGTGAACACCGGGGAGCTGTTTTTT.

V gene TRBV7-2 combines with J gene TRBJ2-1; 9 nucleotides agree with TRBD1. CDR1 is SGHTA and CDR2 is FQGNSA in the germline V gene. V lost 5 bases to trimming and J lost 9 bases; unmatched junction nucleotides: 11. The CDR3 is 15 amino acids. CDR3 sequence reads: CASSLLGTGFREQFF. The CDR3 coding sequence is TGTGCCAGCAGCCTATTAGGGACAGGGTTCCGTGAGCAGTTCTTC.

The chain carries TRBV4-3 and TRBJ2-3; TRBD1 agrees at 7 bases. CDR1 is LGHNA, CDR2 YSLEER, per germline. Unmatched junction bases numbered 4, after V lost 1 base and J lost 0 bases. The CDR3 contains 16 residues. This CDR3 is CASSQARGSSTDTQYF. The CDR3 DNA is TGCGCCAGCAGCCAAGCCAGGGGGTCTAGCACAGATACGCAGTATTTT.

This clone was counted a few times. The genes are TRBV19 and TRBJ1-5; TRBD1 matches 9 bases. The V segment lost 4 bases and the J segment 1 base; nucleotides outside the gene matches: 2. The CDR3 has 15 residues. Per germline, CDR1 LNHDA and CDR2 SQIVND (reference sequence). CDR3 region: CASSTGTGSNQPQHF. CDR3 nucleotides: TGTGCCAGTAGTACAGGGACAGGGAGCAATCAGCCCCAGCATTTT.

The V call is TRBV28, the J call TRBJ1-1; D is perhaps TRBD1 (5 bases). Germline V gene lookup returns CDR1 MDHEN and CDR2 SYDVKM. This CDR3 is 13 amino acids long. Between the trimmed V and J ends, which lost 10 bases and 1 base, there was a span of 13 bases. The CDR3 bases are TGTGCCACGGGAGGGGTAGGGAACACTGAAGCTTTCTTT. It codes for CATGGVGNTEAFF.

This clone turned up a few times. V usage is TRBV18 and J usage is TRBJ1-1; D perhaps matches TRBD1 (5 bases). V dropped 3 bases and J dropped 11 bases, with 19 bases sitting between them. Germline assignment: CDR1 KGHSH and CDR2 LQKENI. The CDR3 has 14 residues. The CDR3 DNA sequence: TGTGCCAGCTCACCCCAGAGAGCGGGGGGACGGGCTTTCTTT. Protein: CASSPQRAGGRAFF.